These T cell receptor beta chains were read from a single sample in a study of T cells after yellow fever vaccination. TCRdb reprocessed the 5' RACE reads via MiXCR and lists one record per CDR3 protein. This table holds about 260,000 distinct CDR3 sequences, roughly 3.5% found once. The specimen comprised PBMCs, sampled 15 days after the yellow fever booster vaccination. The receptors derive from a man younger than 30 who received the YFV17D yellow fever vaccine. The CDR3 runs from the conserved cysteine through the conserved F or W. Fields, in order: D gene, V gene, CDR3 protein. The D gene is left open where the match is weak.

d_gene: TRBD2
v_gene: TRBV20-1
CDR3aa: CSASRRGGRREQFF

d_gene: -
v_gene: TRBV5-1
CDR3aa: CASSLGRQETQYF

d_gene: TRBD1
v_gene: TRBV12-5
CDR3aa: CASGVTPGTVYGYTF

d_gene: -
v_gene: TRBV29-1
CDR3aa: CSVEVGLREKLFF

d_gene: -
v_gene: TRBV20-1
CDR3aa: CSADSPGGTDTQYF

d_gene: -
v_gene: TRBV9
CDR3aa: CASSVGAEQYF

d_gene: -
v_gene: TRBV12-3/TRBV12-4
CDR3aa: CASRARKAFF

d_gene: TRBD1
v_gene: TRBV6-2/TRBV6-3
CDR3aa: CASSTETGTGGNTEAFF

d_gene: -
v_gene: TRBV4-3
CDR3aa: CASSQDTTGTYGYTF

d_gene: -
v_gene: TRBV5-1
CDR3aa: CASSLETDPRATIYF

d_gene: TRBD1
v_gene: TRBV12-3/TRBV12-4
CDR3aa: CASSTRDRGGEQFF

d_gene: TRBD1
v_gene: TRBV7-2
CDR3aa: CASSTGQGNNQPQHF

d_gene: TRBD2
v_gene: TRBV11-2
CDR3aa: CASRMSGGNYNEQFF

d_gene: -
v_gene: TRBV5-6
CDR3aa: CASSLLNTDTQYF

d_gene: -
v_gene: TRBV6-6
CDR3aa: CASSYGLNEYNEQFF

d_gene: TRBD1
v_gene: TRBV18
CDR3aa: CASSLGQDNEQFF

d_gene: -
v_gene: TRBV10-3
CDR3aa: CADRRGGTGVHEQFF

d_gene: -
v_gene: TRBV5-1
CDR3aa: CASSSGEETQYF

d_gene: -
v_gene: TRBV7-9
CDR3aa: CASSRGRFNEKLFF

d_gene: TRBD1
v_gene: TRBV5-1
CDR3aa: CASSRRRDRVDEQYF

d_gene: -
v_gene: TRBV5-1
CDR3aa: CASSLPGKDTQYF

d_gene: -
v_gene: TRBV7-8
CDR3aa: CASSPGLGSGVPTNTDTQYF

d_gene: TRBD2
v_gene: TRBV20-1
CDR3aa: CSARGTSVNYEQYF

d_gene: -
v_gene: TRBV5-1
CDR3aa: CASSLVPGGETQYF

d_gene: -
v_gene: TRBV4-1
CDR3aa: CASSQAEGRNTEAFF

d_gene: -
v_gene: TRBV10-3
CDR3aa: CAIRERETQYF

d_gene: -
v_gene: TRBV4-1
CDR3aa: CASSHLLGEGRQPQHF

d_gene: -
v_gene: TRBV15
CDR3aa: CATSRAAPNEQFF

d_gene: TRBD1
v_gene: TRBV18
CDR3aa: CASSPVPGQGPIDTEAFF

d_gene: TRBD1
v_gene: TRBV6-2/TRBV6-3
CDR3aa: CASSYGGGQGDNEQFF

d_gene: -
v_gene: TRBV29-1
CDR3aa: CSVVSLTDYEQYF

d_gene: -
v_gene: TRBV6-5
CDR3aa: CASSYWIDQPQHF

d_gene: -
v_gene: TRBV4-3
CDR3aa: CASSQRDSPTYEQYF

d_gene: -
v_gene: TRBV5-5
CDR3aa: CASSFALPEETQYF

d_gene: -
v_gene: TRBV9
CDR3aa: CASSAGKNYGYTF

d_gene: -
v_gene: TRBV7-3
CDR3aa: CASSLTFPGRNTGELFF

d_gene: TRBD1
v_gene: TRBV5-1
CDR3aa: CASSPWTGAPNTEAFF

d_gene: -
v_gene: TRBV27
CDR3aa: CASSSAGPRFGYTF

d_gene: TRBD1
v_gene: TRBV5-1
CDR3aa: CASSLQGVEETQYF

d_gene: -
v_gene: TRBV4-2
CDR3aa: CASSLTKGPYEQYF

d_gene: -
v_gene: TRBV12-3/TRBV12-4
CDR3aa: CASSFLSGGTEAFF

d_gene: -
v_gene: TRBV3-1
CDR3aa: CASSQEWDSSYNEQFF

d_gene: -
v_gene: TRBV3-1
CDR3aa: CASSRGGEKLFF

d_gene: TRBD1
v_gene: TRBV30
CDR3aa: CAWGQGMVGNQPQHF

d_gene: TRBD2
v_gene: TRBV10-3
CDR3aa: CAISVPSGASYEQYF

d_gene: -
v_gene: TRBV7-6
CDR3aa: CATSRPGANVLTF

d_gene: TRBD1
v_gene: TRBV5-1
CDR3aa: CASSPMTGVGQPQHF

d_gene: -
v_gene: TRBV30
CDR3aa: CAWNPPQGLGKKLFF

d_gene: -
v_gene: TRBV7-8
CDR3aa: CASSPLRVLTTFLAKNIQYF

d_gene: -
v_gene: TRBV24-1
CDR3aa: CAIEGTSTDTQYF

d_gene: -
v_gene: TRBV2
CDR3aa: CASSPRHEQFF

d_gene: -
v_gene: TRBV20-1
CDR3aa: CSAGILGGNQPQHF

d_gene: -
v_gene: TRBV25-1
CDR3aa: CASSEIGLTYNEQFF